This T cell receptor (beta chain) was documented in a study of human T cells and chemical hapten exposure. Study-wide points: Significantly greater numbers of large CDR3 similarity clusters came from expanded TCRs than from controls. Patch test score rose with PT1 expanded TCR count, significant at thresholds 8, 16 and 32, not 4. Once DPC sensitization occurred, TCRs above 1 in 1000 frequency showed no change.

Time point noted: patch test 3, about 24 weeks after DPC sensitization. Stated treatment: therapeutic diphenylcyclopropenone sensitization with weekly scalp DPC. At least ten counts were recorded for this clonotype. The antigen is undetermined. Individual cDNA molecules (in the library) carried attached unique molecular identifiers. One entry per CDR3 protein, called by TCRdb with MiXCR from the RACE reads. The data show about 160,000 distinct CDR3 sequences, around a quarter seen once. Trimming cost V 7 bases and J 5 bases; bases outside gene matches: 8. The CDR3 is 14 amino acids. Germline V gene lookup returns CDR1 MNHNY and CDR2 SVGAGI (reference sequence).

The sample here was whole blood, taken in connection with sensitization to the hapten diphenylcyclopropenone (DPC). The rearrangement joins TRBV6-6 to TRBJ1-5; 7 bases map to TRBD1. This receptor was obtained from a woman aged 18 to 35 with alopecia areata. Some clones in this sample may be carry-over from other donors' samples. The CDR3, as DNA: TGTGCCAGCAAGGGTGAAGACAGGGATCAGCCCCAGCATTTT. The encoded protein is CASKGEDRDQPQHF.